Listed here are 20 T cell receptor beta chains from one sample, sequenced in a study of shared clonotypes between healthy human individuals. TCRdb's copy holds only in-frame clones and misses some; the assay was immunoSEQ multiplex PCR. The sample shows approximately 2.3 million clones, 93% of them seen only once. Material: naive CD4+ T cells from PBMCs. Subset denoted: CD45RA+ positively selected. The receptors come from a man in his late teens or twenties in good health. Some clones in this sample may be carry-over from other donors' samples.

This clone was counted a single time. The genes are TRBV23-1 and TRBJ1-1; no definite D call. TRBV23-1 is filed as an ORF, its function uncertain. The CDR3 runs to 16 residues. V was cut by 0 bases and J by 0 bases, with 11 bases left in between. This CDR3 is CASSQSSSQVNTEAFF. The CDR3 nucleotides read TGCGCCAGCAGTCAATCGTCTTCGCAGGTGAACACTGAAGCTTTCTTT.

V and J are TRBV7-2 and TRBJ2-1, with a weak D call TRBD2 (5 bases). This CDR3 has 16 amino acids. Per germline, CDR1 SGHTA and CDR2 FQGNSA. The V end lost 1 base, the J end lost 7 bases, and 17 bases lay between the germline ends. The CDR3 DNA reads TGTGCCAGCAGCTTAGGTGTAGGATTCTCGGGGAATGAGCAGTTCTTC. This translates into CASSLGVGFSGNEQFF.

The V and J genes are TRBV30 and TRBJ1-1, with 7 positions matching TRBD1. Germline CDR1 GTSNPN, CDR2 SVGIG (reference sequence). This CDR3 is built from 15 residues. Trimming took 0 bases from V and 4 from J; bases not matched to a gene: 8. The CDR3 is CAWSVRRDSGTEAFF. The CDR3 DNA is TGTGCCTGGAGTGTTCGCCGGGACAGCGGCACTGAAGCTTTCTTT.

The chain is built from TRBV6-1 and TRBJ2-5; unclear D gene. With 2 bases removed from V and 2 bases from J, the gap between germline ends came to 21 bases. Germline CDR1 reads MNHNS; CDR2 reads SASEGT. The CDR3 extends over 18 amino acids. CDR3 protein: CASSEWSVAWGAQETQYF. Here the CDR3 DNA reads TGTGCCAGCAGTGAATGGTCGGTGGCGTGGGGTGCTCAAGAGACCCAGTACTTC.

The J gene is TRBJ2-7, the V gene TRBV28; a weak D match, TRBD2 (7 bases). V lost 6 bases and J lost 5, with 14 bases in between. The CDR3 totals 13 residues. Germline CDR1 and CDR2: MDHEN and SYDVKM. The CDR3: CASSEGGMNEQYF. The CDR3 bases are TGTGCCAGCAGCGAGGGGGGGATGAACGAGCAGTACTTC.

In the case of this clone: The sample holds other DNA sequences that translate to the same CDR3. The J gene is TRBJ1-1, the V gene TRBV7-3; D gene unclear. The CDR3 runs 14 residues. Germline lookup yields CDR1 SGHTA and CDR2 FQGTGA. With 0 bases removed from V and 0 bases from J, the gap between germline ends came to 5 bases. CDR3 in amino acids: CASSLTSMNTEAFF. The CDR3 DNA sequence: TGTGCCAGCAGCTTAACCTCTATGAACACTGAAGCTTTCTTT. The variable domain in full, with the rest retrieved from reference TRBV7-3 and TRBJ1-1, is GAGVSQTPSNKVTEKGKYVELRCDPISGHTALYWYRQSLGQGPEFLIYFQGTGAADDSGLPNDRFFAVRPEGSVSTLKIQRTERGDSAVYLCASSLTSMNTEAFFGQGTRLTVV.

This sequence joins TRBV7-2 and TRBJ2-7, with 7 nucleotides matching TRBD1. V was clipped by 5 bases and J by 4 bases; unmatched bases: 8. Germline CDR1 reads SGHTA; CDR2 reads FQGNSA. The CDR3 is made up of 14 amino acids. The CDR3 DNA is TGTGCCAGCAGCGTACAGGGGATCAAATACGAGCAGTACTTC. Translated, it gives CASSVQGIKYEQYF.

CDR3 DNA sequence: TGTGCCAGCAGCTTCCCTCACCCACGGCGGGAGCGCACAGATACGCAGTATTTT. Translating it yields CASSFPHPRRERTDTQYF. The chain combines TRBV7-8 with TRBJ2-3; 7 bases align to TRBD2. Germline loops: CDR1 SGHVS, CDR2 FQNEAQ. With 3 bases clipped from V and 1 base from J, the junction kept 13 bases outside the gene matches. CDR3 length: 18 residues.

The V and J genes are TRBV7-8 and TRBJ1-1, with TRBD1 as a possible D gene (6 bases). V was pared by 2 bases and J by 5 bases, with 12 bases between. The CDR3 is made up of 14 amino acids. Germline CDR1 and CDR2: SGHVS and FQNEAQ. In DNA form, the CDR3 reads TGTGCCAGCAGCTTAAGTCCAGGGGTTACTGAAGCTTTCTTT. Protein: CASSLSPGVTEAFF. The variable domain in full, completed from reference TRBV7-8 and TRBJ1-1, reads GAGVSQSPRYKVAKRGQDVALRCDPISGHVSLFWYQQALGQGPEFLTYFQNEAQLDKSGLPSDRFFAERPEGSVSTLKIQRTQQEDSAVYLCASSLSPGVTEAFFGQGTRLTVV.

As regards this clone: This same CDR3 is encoded by further DNA sequences in the sample. The chain links TRBV9 to TRBJ1-1; D uncertain. In germline, CDR1 is SGDLS, CDR2 YYNGEE. The CDR3 consists of 13 residues. The ends were cut back, 0 bases at V and 1 base at J, with 4 bases in the middle. The CDR3 nucleotides are TGTGCCAGCAGCGTAGGGGAGAACACTGAAGCTTTCTTT. It is translated as CASSVGENTEAFF.

The chain is built from TRBV9 and TRBJ2-2, with D perhaps TRBD1 (6 bases). V was clipped by 0 bases and J by 5 bases, with 11 bases between them. Germline V gene sequence: CDR1 SGDLS, CDR2 YYNGEE. CDR3 size: 15 residues. The CDR3 loop reads CASSVDRVKTGELFF. For the CDR3, the DNA is TGTGCCAGCAGCGTAGACAGGGTTAAGACCGGGGAGCTGTTTTTT.

The chain is built from TRBV6-1 and TRBJ2-1; a weak D match, TRBD2 (5 bases). Trimming took 8 bases from V and 5 from J, leaving 13 bases between them. CDR1 is MNHNS and CDR2 is SASEGT in the germline V gene. This CDR3 has 13 residues. The CDR3 region has the DNA TGTGCCAGCTTGATAGCGATTAACAATGAGCAGTTCTTC. It translates to CASLIAINNEQFF.

The CDR3 here is CASGLGTGQELLAKNIQYF. The CDR3 DNA follows: TGTGCTAGTGGTTTGGGGACGGGACAGGAGCTTCTAGCCAAAAACATTCAGTACTTC. The rearrangement joins TRBV12-5 to TRBJ2-4; 8 positions agree with TRBD1. From germline, CDR1 is LGHNT and CDR2 FRNRAP. V gave up 1 base and J gave up 0 bases; unmatched junction bases: 11. The CDR3 is made up of 19 amino acids.

This clone has only one observation. This chain connects TRBV5-5 to TRBJ1-5, with D perhaps matching TRBD1 (6 bases). Germline lookup yields CDR1 SGHKS and CDR2 YYEKEE (reference sequence). This CDR3 spans 14 amino acids. Trimming stripped 4 bases from V and 6 bases from J, with 14 bases between. CDR3 DNA sequence: TGTGCCAGCAGCACGGGACAAGGAGGTCAGCCCCAGCATTTT. Its protein is CASSTGQGGQPQHF.

V is TRBV18 and J is TRBJ1-2; the D is unclear. The V gene lost 4 bases and the J gene lost 2 bases, with 17 bases spanning the gap. This CDR3 is built from 16 residues. Germline V gives CDR1 KGHSH, CDR2 LQKENI. For the CDR3, the DNA is TGTGCCAGCTCACGCCTTGGATCCATGGAAAACTATGGCTACACCTTC. Translating gives CASSRLGSMENYGYTF.

The V and J genes are TRBV9 and TRBJ2-1, with TRBD2 as a possible D gene (5 bases). Trimming removed 0 bases from V and 0 bases from J, with 13 bases in between. This CDR3 is 17 amino acids long. The germline V gene has CDR1 SGDLS and CDR2 YYNGEE. CDR3 DNA: TGTGCCAGCAGCGTAGTAGGGCGGGCGAGCTCCTACAATGAGCAGTTCTTC. Protein: CASSVVGRASSYNEQFF.

The rearrangement joins TRBV25-1 to TRBJ2-3; a weak D match, TRBD1 (5 bases). The CDR3 is made up of 14 amino acids. Trimming took 2 bases from V and 4 from J, leaving 10 bases between them. CDR1 is MGHDK, CDR2 SYGVNS, per germline. The CDR3 nucleotides are TGTGCCAGCAGTGAAGACAGTTTGGCAGATACGCAGTATTTT. This gives the protein CASSEDSLADTQYF. Drawing the rest from reference TRBV25-1 and TRBJ2-3, the complete variable domain is EADIYQTPRYLVIGTGKKITLECSQTMGHDKMYWYQQDPGMELHLIHYSYGVNSTEKGDLSSESTVSRIRTEHFPLTLESARPSHTSQYLCASSEDSLADTQYFGPGTRLTVL.

This chain uses TRBV5-6 with TRBJ1-1; 10 nucleotides agree with TRBD1. CDR3 length equals 15 residues. V was clipped by 1 base and J by 5 bases; unmatched bases: 5. From germline, CDR1 is SGHDT and CDR2 YYEEEE. CDR3 amino acids: CASSLWLDRGTEAFF. The DNA of the CDR3 is TGTGCCAGCAGCTTGTGGCTGGACAGGGGGACTGAAGCTTTCTTT.

CDR3 region: CSVEEIPGRATGANVLTF. The CDR3, as DNA: TGCAGCGTTGAAGAAATTCCAGGCAGGGCTACCGGGGCCAACGTCCTGACTTTC. The chain employs TRBV29-1 and TRBJ2-6; D is possibly TRBD1 (5 bases). Between the trimmed V and J ends, which lost 0 bases and 4 bases, there was a span of 19 bases. There are 18 residues in the CDR3. CDR1 and CDR2 from the germline V gene are SQVTM and ANQGSEA. Based on the CDR3 plus reference TRBV29-1 and TRBJ2-6, the full variable domain is SAVISQKPSRDICQRGTSLTIQCQVDSQVTMMFWYRQQPGQSLTLIATANQGSEATYESGFVIDKFPISRPNLTFSTLTVSNMSPEDSSIYLCSVEEIPGRATGANVLTFGAGSRLTVL.

This chain joins TRBV18 and TRBJ1-4; D gene unclear. The V gene's germline CDR1 is KGHSH and CDR2 LQKENI. The V and J ends lost 3 bases and 0 bases respectively, with 14 bases between them. The CDR3 is made up of 17 amino acids. CDR3 DNA: TGTGCCAGCTCACCTTCCACAGCTATTGCAACTAATGAAAAACTGTTTTTT. Amino acids: CASSPSTAIATNEKLFF.